This record covers a single T cell receptor beta chain. This clonotype occurred many times. No antigen is known for it. Per-nucleotide qualities are absent, and no much larger clonotype sits a single base away. This entry belongs to a study of CD8 T cells in ankylosing spondylitis listed by TCRdb under 2017. For context, the study as a whole: The study set out to find disease-linked TCR variants by profiling T cell receptor beta repertoires in ankylosing spondylitis patients and healthy donors. In total, the full study cohort was made up of 95 to 110 healthy donors and more than 20 ankylosing spondylitis patients. Peripheral blood was sampled, and synovial fluid was also collected from ankylosing spondylitis patients.

General conclusions and limits of the study: According to the report, matched synovial fluid samples from ankylosing spondylitis patients were significantly enriched for the disease-linked clones. Some of the motif variants had been reported before in the synovial fluid and blood of reactive arthritis patients, a finding that suggests common disease-initiation mechanisms. Blood from ankylosing spondylitis patients appeared to be characterized by a TCR beta motif made up of several highly homologous amino acid variants. The disease-linked clones had a CD8+ phenotype and were found at relatively low frequencies in peripheral blood.

Via the germline V gene (reference sequence), CDR1 is DFQATT and CDR2 SNEGSKA. Measured from the cysteine to the phenylalanine, the CDR3 is 14 residues long. The DNA shown is the 42-base CDR3, in frame from base 1. The germline V end is reduced by 6 bases and the J end by 4 bases; junction bases left unmatched: 9. Instrument on record: Illumina HiSeq 2500. TCR beta libraries were prepared by quantitative 5'-RACE with molecular barcodes. In the authors' own workflow: A new computational method based on a probabilistic model of VDJ rearrangement was used to identify disease-linked TCR variants. TCRdb cleaned the public reads at Q25 with fastp, built clones with MiXCR and kept in-frame beta chains. All rows with the same CDR3 protein become a single entry with the most common DNA and genes. For this entry, the V and J calls and clone size follow TCRdb and not the study's own pipeline. This sample holds nearly 250,000 distinct CDR3 sequences; under 35% were observed only once. Approximately 4.4% of the sample is taken by the ten largest.

This receptor was identified in a male donor with ankylosing spondylitis or in good health (not recorded which). The chain was built from TRBV20-1 and TRBJ1-2; 9 bases in the junction line up with TRBD1. Sequenced sample: blood, either unsorted or a sorted T cell fraction (not recorded which). The CDR3 protein sequence reads: CSAADRGVGYGYTF. The nucleotide sequence is TGCAGTGCCGCGGACAGGGGAGTCGGCTATGGCTACACCTTC.